Listed here are 17 T cell receptor beta chains from one sample, sequenced in a study of Ad26.COV2.S vaccination and SARS-CoV-2 variants. Generated by immunoSEQ multiplex PCR, the TCRdb table keeps only in-frame clones and is missing some. This table has about 410,000 clones, about 89% appearing once. As for treatment: around 19 received Ad26.COV2.S at low or high dose, single or two shots; 5 received placebo; per-sample allocation not given. Sampling was done on day 63 after the first vaccine or placebo injection. This specimen consisted of peripheral blood, obtained in a trial of Ad26.COV2.S vaccine versus placebo. The receptors were gathered from a person aged 18-60 years who received the Ad26.COV2.S COVID-19 vaccine or a placebo.

This chain links TRBV4-1 with TRBJ2-2; D is perhaps TRBD1 (6 bases). The CDR3 sequence is 17 residues long. Trimming took 3 bases from V and 5 from J, leaving 19 bases between them. Germline CDR1 reads MGHRA; CDR2 reads YSYEKL. This CDR3 reads CASSHGRDTGWTGELFF. CDR3 sequence (DNA): TGCGCCAGCAGCCATGGTCGGGACACGGGCTGGACCGGGGAGCTGTTTTTT.

Concerning this clone itself: The sample carries other DNA sequences with the same CDR3. This rearrangement joins TRBV12-3 or TRBV12-4 to TRBJ1-5; 8 bases align to TRBD1. V gave up 2 bases and J gave up 7 bases; unmatched junction bases: 1. CDR3 length: 13 residues. CDR3 nucleotide sequence: TGTGCCAGCAGTTTAACAGGGGGGCAGCCCCAGCATTTT. Amino acid sequence: CASSLTGGQPQHF.

The chain has TRBV27 and TRBJ2-2; 8 bases fit TRBD2. The CDR3 contains 18 residues. CDR1 MNHEY and CDR2 SMNVEV come from the germline V gene (reference sequence). V lost 1 base to trimming and J lost 6 bases; unmatched junction nucleotides: 13. The CDR3 bases are TGTGCCAGCAGTTTATTATCCAGCGGGAGAGGAAGTTCCGGGGAGCTGTTTTTT. This sequence encodes CASSLLSSGRGSSGELFF.

This chain links TRBV9 with TRBJ2-5; TRBD1 matches 9 bases. The germline V gene has CDR1 SGDLS and CDR2 YYNGEE. The CDR3 runs to 15 residues. After removal of 0 bases from V and 5 bases from J, the junction contained 5 bases not matched to a gene. CDR3 DNA: TGTGCCAGCAGCGTAGGGGGACAGGGTTGGGAGACCCAGTACTTC. This encodes CASSVGGQGWETQYF.

V is TRBV7-9 and J is TRBJ2-1; no reliable D call. CDR3 length equals 13 residues. Germline lookup yields CDR1 SEHNR and CDR2 FQNEAQ (reference sequence). V shed 2 bases and J shed 6 bases, with 8 bases lying between them. The CDR3 region is CASSLIGVNEQFF. CDR3 in DNA: TGTGCCAGCAGCTTAATTGGGGTCAATGAGCAGTTCTTC.

The chain joins TRBV5-1 to TRBJ1-1, with D hard to call. Trimming pared 5 bases from V and 3 bases from J, leaving 8 bases between. The CDR3 extends over 12 amino acids. Per the germline V gene, CDR1 is SGHRS and CDR2 is YFSETQ. The CDR3 bases are TGCGCCAGCAGTGGAGGAGACACTGAAGCTTTCTTT. Translation gives CASSGGDTEAFF. Full variable domain (rest looked up from reference TRBV5-1 and TRBJ1-1): KAGVTQTPRYLIKTRGQQVTLSCSPISGHRSVSWYQQTPGQGLQFLFEYFSETQRNKGNFPGRFSGRQFSNSRSEMNVSTLELGDSALYLCASSGGDTEAFFGQGTRLTVV.

The chain combines TRBV6-5 with TRBJ2-2; possible D gene TRBD2, 6 bases. There are 14 residues in the CDR3. Germline V CDR1 and CDR2: MNHEY, SVGAGI. The V end was cut by 8 bases, the J end by 5 bases, with 15 bases between. CDR3 bases: TGTGCCAGCCGAGGACTAACGAGGACCGGGGAGCTGTTTTTT. It is translated as CASRGLTRTGELFF.

V usage is TRBV7-2 and J usage is TRBJ2-1, with D possibly called TRBD1 or TRBD2 (6 bases each). The germline CDR1 and CDR2 sequences are SGHTA and FQGNSA. Trimming left V 2 bases short and J 9 bases short, with 14 bases between. The CDR3 consists of 14 residues. The CDR3 bases are TGTGCCAGCAGCTTAAGGGGCAGGGGAGGTGAGCAGTTCTTC. Translation: CASSLRGRGGEQFF. Filled out from reference TRBV7-2 and TRBJ2-1, the complete variable domain reads GAGVSQSPSNKVTEKGKDVELRCDPISGHTALYWYRQSLGQGLEFLIYFQGNSAPDKSGLPSDRFSAERTGGSVSTLTIQRTQQEDSAVYLCASSLRGRGGEQFFGPGTRLTVL.

This clone came up once. The chain couples TRBV19 to TRBJ2-1, with TRBD2 matching 7 bases. Germline V gene lookup returns CDR1 LNHDA and CDR2 SQIVND (reference sequence). Losses at the gene ends were 7 bases for V and 7 bases for J; bases not matched to a gene: 7. CDR3 length: 13 amino acids. In DNA form, the CDR3 reads TGTGCCAGTACTGCGGGAGTTTGGAATGAGCAGTTCTTC. This sequence encodes CASTAGVWNEQFF.

The rearrangement joins TRBV20-1 to TRBJ1-6; maybe TRBD1 (6 bases). Germline lookup yields CDR1 DFQATT and CDR2 SNEGSKA (reference sequence). The germline V and J ends were trimmed by 3 bases and 10 bases, with 16 bases remaining between them. The length of the CDR3 is 14 residues. Here the CDR3 reads CSASPGTGNSPLHF. The CDR3 DNA is TGCAGTGCTAGTCCGGGAACAGGGAACTCACCCCTCCACTTT.

The chain couples TRBV28 to TRBJ2-7; tentatively, D is TRBD1 (6 bases). The CDR3 length is 14 residues. The germline gives CDR1 MDHEN, CDR2 SYDVKM. V lost 1 base to trimming and J lost 2 bases, with 9 bases between them. The CDR3 protein is CASSLSDSTYEQYF. CDR3 nucleotides: TGTGCCAGCAGTTTATCGGACAGCACCTACGAGCAGTACTTC.

The chain recombines TRBV18 with TRBJ1-6; TRBD1 agrees at 7 bases. Germline CDR1 reads KGHSH; CDR2 reads LQKENI. With 3 bases clipped from V and 6 bases from J, the junction kept 5 bases outside the gene matches. This CDR3 has 15 residues. CDR3 coding DNA: TGTGCCAGCTCACCTACCCGGGACAGTAATTCACCCCTCCACTTT. It yields the protein CASSPTRDSNSPLHF.

The V and J genes are TRBV9 and TRBJ1-1, with TRBD1 matching over 9 bases. There are 13 residues in the CDR3. Germline V gene lookup returns CDR1 SGDLS and CDR2 YYNGEE. Trimming cost V 4 bases and J 5 bases; bases outside gene matches: 3. The chain's CDR3 is CASSFGQGTEAFF. CDR3 in DNA: TGTGCCAGCAGCTTCGGACAGGGGACTGAAGCTTTCTTT.

CDR3 protein: CASSLVLPAPEQFF. CDR3 nucleotide sequence: TGTGCCAGCAGCTTAGTGCTACCCGCGCCCGAGCAGTTCTTC. The chain carries TRBV7-9 and TRBJ2-1; D gene ambiguous. The CDR3 is 14 amino acids. Per germline, CDR1 SEHNR and CDR2 FQNEAQ (reference sequence). V lost 1 base, J lost 10 bases, and 14 bases lay in between.

The rearrangement links TRBV10-3 to TRBJ1-4; no definite D call. V gave up 3 bases and J gave up 8 bases, with 19 bases separating them. Germline assignment: CDR1 ENHRY and CDR2 SYGVKD. The CDR3 is 16 amino acids. The CDR3 loop reads CAISDPSGGDGEKLFF. In DNA form, the CDR3 reads TGTGCCATCAGTGACCCGTCAGGAGGCGACGGAGAAAAACTGTTTTTT.

This chain uses TRBV18 with TRBJ2-5; 13 nucleotides agree with TRBD2. Germline assignment: CDR1 KGHSH and CDR2 LQKENI. CDR3 length: 16 amino acids. Trimming took 3 bases from V and 1 from J; bases not matched to a gene: 2. Written as DNA, the CDR3 is TGTGCCAGCTCACCCCGGACTAGCGGGAGCCAAGAGACCCAGTACTTC. It is translated as CASSPRTSGSQETQYF. Using reference TRBV18 and TRBJ2-5 for the parts outside the CDR3, the full variable domain is NAGVMQNPRHLVRRRGQEARLRCSPMKGHSHVYWYRQLPEEGLKFMVYLQKENIIDESGMPKERFSAEFPKEGPSILRIQQVVRGDSAAYFCASSPRTSGSQETQYFGPGTRLLVL.

The rearrangement joins TRBV30 to TRBJ2-5; D may be TRBD2 (6 bases). The CDR3 runs to 12 residues. Trimming cost V 4 bases and J 2 bases, with 8 bases left between them. In germline, CDR1 is GTSNPN, CDR2 SVGIG (reference sequence). The CDR3 DNA reads as TGTGCCTGGAAGCGGGCGCAAGAGACCCAGTACTTC. Translating gives CAWKRAQETQYF.